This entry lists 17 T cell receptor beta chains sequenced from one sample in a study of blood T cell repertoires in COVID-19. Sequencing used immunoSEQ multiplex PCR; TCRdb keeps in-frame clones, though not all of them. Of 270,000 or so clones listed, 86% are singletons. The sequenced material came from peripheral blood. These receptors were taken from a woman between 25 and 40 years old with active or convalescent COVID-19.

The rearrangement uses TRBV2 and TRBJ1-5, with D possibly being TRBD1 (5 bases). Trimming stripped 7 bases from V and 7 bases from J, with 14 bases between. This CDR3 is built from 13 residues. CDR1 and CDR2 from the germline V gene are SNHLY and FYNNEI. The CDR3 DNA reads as TGTGCCAGCATGGGCAGGGATAAACAGCCCCAGCATTTT. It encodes CASMGRDKQPQHF.

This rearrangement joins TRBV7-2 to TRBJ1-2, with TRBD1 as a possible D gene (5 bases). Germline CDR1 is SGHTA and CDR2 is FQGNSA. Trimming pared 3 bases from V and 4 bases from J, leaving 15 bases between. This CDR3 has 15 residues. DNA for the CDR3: TGTGCCAGCAGCTTGGAGATCAGGGATCTCTATGGCTACACCTTC. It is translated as CASSLEIRDLYGYTF. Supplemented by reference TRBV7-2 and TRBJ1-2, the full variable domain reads GAGVSQSPSNKVTEKGKDVELRCDPISGHTALYWYRQSLGQGLEFLIYFQGNSAPDKSGLPSDRFSAERTGGSVSTLTIQRTQQEDSAVYLCASSLEIRDLYGYTFGSGTRLTVV.

CDR3 sequence: CASSQDFEQFF. DNA for the CDR3: TGTGCCAGCAGCCAAGACTTCGAGCAGTTCTTC. The gene calls are TRBV6-5 and TRBJ2-1; no clear D. CDR3 length: 11 amino acids. Germline lookup yields CDR1 MNHEY and CDR2 SVGAGI. Trimming took 6 bases from V and 10 from J, leaving 10 bases between them.

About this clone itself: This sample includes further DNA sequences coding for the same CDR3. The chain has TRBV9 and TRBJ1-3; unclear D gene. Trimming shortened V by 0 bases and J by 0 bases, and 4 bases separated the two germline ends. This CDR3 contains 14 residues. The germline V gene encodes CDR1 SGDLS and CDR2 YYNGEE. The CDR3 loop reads CASSVAVSGNTIYF. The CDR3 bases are TGTGCCAGCAGCGTAGCCGTCTCTGGAAACACCATATATTTT.

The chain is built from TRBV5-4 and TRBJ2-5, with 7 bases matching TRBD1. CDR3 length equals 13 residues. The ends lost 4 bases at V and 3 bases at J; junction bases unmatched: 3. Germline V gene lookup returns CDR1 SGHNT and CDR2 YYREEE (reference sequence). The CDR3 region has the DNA TGTGCCAGCAGCGGAACAGGGGAAGAGACCCAGTACTTC. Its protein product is CASSGTGEETQYF.

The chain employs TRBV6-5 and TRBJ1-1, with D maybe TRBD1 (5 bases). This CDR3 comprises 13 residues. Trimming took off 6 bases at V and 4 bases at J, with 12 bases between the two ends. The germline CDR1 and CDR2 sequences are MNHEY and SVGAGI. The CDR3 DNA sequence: TGTGCCAGCAGCAGGGTTGTCTCCACTGAAGCTTTCTTT. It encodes CASSRVVSTEAFF.

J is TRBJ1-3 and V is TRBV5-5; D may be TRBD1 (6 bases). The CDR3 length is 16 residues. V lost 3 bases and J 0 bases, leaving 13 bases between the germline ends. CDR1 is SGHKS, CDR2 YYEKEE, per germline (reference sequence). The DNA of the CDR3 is TGTGCCAGCAGCTGGGGGCAGGGCCACTCTGGAAACACCATATATTTT. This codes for CASSWGQGHSGNTIYF.

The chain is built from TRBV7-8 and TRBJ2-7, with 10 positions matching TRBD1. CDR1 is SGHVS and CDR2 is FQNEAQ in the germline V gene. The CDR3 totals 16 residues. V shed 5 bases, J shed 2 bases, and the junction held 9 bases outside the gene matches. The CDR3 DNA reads TGTGCCAGCAGCCCACGGTCGGGGACAGGGGCCTACGAGCAGTACTTC. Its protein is CASSPRSGTGAYEQYF.

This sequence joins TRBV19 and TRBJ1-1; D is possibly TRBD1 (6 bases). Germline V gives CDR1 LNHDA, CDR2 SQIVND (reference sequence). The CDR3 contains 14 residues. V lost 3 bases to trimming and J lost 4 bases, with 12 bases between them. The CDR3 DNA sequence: TGTGCCAGTAGTATTTCATCCAGGGGCACTGAAGCTTTCTTT. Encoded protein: CASSISSRGTEAFF.

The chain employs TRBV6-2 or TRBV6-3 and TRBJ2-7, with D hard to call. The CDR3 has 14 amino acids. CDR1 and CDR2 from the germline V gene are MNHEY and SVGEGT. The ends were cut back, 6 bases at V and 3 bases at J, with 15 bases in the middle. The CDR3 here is CASRPTGPLYEQYF. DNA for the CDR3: TGTGCCAGCAGACCTACTGGGCCCCTCTACGAGCAGTACTTC.

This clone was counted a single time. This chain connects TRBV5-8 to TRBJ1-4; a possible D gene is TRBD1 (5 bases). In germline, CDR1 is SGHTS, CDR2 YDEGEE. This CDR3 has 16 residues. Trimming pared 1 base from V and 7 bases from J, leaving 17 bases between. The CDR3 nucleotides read TGTGCCAGCAGCTTGTCTTTGCAGGGCGTAACTGAAAAACTGTTTTTT. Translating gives CASSLSLQGVTEKLFF.

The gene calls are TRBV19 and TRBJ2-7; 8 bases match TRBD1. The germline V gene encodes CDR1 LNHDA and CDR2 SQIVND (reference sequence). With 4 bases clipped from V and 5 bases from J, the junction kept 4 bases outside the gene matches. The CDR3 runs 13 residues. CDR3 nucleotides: TGTGCCAGTAGTAGGGGACAGGACCACGAGCAGTACTTC. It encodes CASSRGQDHEQYF.

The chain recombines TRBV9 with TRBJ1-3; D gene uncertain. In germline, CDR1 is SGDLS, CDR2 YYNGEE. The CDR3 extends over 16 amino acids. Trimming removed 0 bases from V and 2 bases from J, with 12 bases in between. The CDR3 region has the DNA TGTGCCAGCAGCGTAGAGCCGGGTCTAGCTGGAAACACCATATATTTT. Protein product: CASSVEPGLAGNTIYF. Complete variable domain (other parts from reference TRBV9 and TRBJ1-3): DSGVTQTPKHLITATGQRVTLRCSPRSGDLSVYWYQQSLDQGLQFLIQYYNGEERAKGNILERFSAQQFPDLHSELNLSSLELGDSALYFCASSVEPGLAGNTIYFGEGSWLTVV.

The CDR3 sequence: CASSRDSPNKGNQPQHF. The CDR3 coding sequence is TGTGCCAGCTCACGGGACTCCCCTAATAAGGGCAATCAGCCCCAGCATTTT. The chain links TRBV18 to TRBJ1-5; a weak D match, TRBD1 (5 bases). The CDR3 length is 17 residues. V lost 4 bases and J 2 bases, leaving 18 bases between the germline ends. In germline, CDR1 is KGHSH, CDR2 LQKENI.

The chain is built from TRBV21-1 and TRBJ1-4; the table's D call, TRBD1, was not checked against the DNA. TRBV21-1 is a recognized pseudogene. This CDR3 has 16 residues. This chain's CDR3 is CASNIKTGIFNEKLFF. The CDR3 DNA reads TGTGCCAGCAACATAAAAACAGGGATATTTAATGAAAAACTGTTTTTT.

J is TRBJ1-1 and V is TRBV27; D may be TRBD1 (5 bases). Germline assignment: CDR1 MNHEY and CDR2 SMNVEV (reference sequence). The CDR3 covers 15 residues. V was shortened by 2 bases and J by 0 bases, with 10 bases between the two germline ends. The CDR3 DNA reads TGTGCCAGCAGTTTAGGGGGAGGGATGAACACTGAAGCTTTCTTT. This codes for CASSLGGGMNTEAFF.

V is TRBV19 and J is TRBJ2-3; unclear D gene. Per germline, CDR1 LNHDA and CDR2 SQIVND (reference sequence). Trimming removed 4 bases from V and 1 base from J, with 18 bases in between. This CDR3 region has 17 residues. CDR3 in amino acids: CASSKGSGLPGTDTQYF. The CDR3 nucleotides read TGTGCCAGTAGTAAAGGCTCAGGCTTGCCGGGCACAGATACGCAGTATTTT.